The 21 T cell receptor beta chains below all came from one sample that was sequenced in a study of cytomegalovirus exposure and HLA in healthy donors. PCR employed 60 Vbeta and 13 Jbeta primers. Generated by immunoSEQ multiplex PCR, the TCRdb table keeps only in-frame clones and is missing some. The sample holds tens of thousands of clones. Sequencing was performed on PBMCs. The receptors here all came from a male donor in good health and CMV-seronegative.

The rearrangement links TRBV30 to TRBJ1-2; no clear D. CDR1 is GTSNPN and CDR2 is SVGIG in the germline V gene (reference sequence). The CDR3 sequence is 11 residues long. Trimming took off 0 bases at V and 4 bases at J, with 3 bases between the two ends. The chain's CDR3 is CAWSVRYGYTF. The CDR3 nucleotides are TGTGCCTGGAGTGTCCGCTATGGCTACACCTTC.

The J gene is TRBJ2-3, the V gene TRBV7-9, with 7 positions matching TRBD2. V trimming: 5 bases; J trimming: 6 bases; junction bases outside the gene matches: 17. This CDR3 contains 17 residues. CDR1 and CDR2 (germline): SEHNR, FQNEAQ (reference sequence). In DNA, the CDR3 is TGTGCCAGCAGCCCCTCCCAGCGGGGTGTGCGAGTGGATACGCAGTATTTT. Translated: CASSPSQRGVRVDTQYF.

The CDR3 is CASSARQGAPHEQYF. The CDR3 DNA reads TGTGCCAGCAGCGCCCGACAGGGGGCTCCCCACGAGCAGTACTTC. This sequence joins TRBV7-6 and TRBJ2-7; 10 bases agree with TRBD1. After removal of 5 bases from V and 5 bases from J, the junction contained 9 bases not matched to a gene. Germline CDR1 is SGHVS and CDR2 is FNYEAQ. The CDR3 has 15 residues. Filled out from reference TRBV7-6 and TRBJ2-7, the complete variable domain reads GAGVSQSPRYKVTKRGQDVALRCDPISGHVSLYWYRQALGQGPEFLTYFNYEAQQDKSGLPNDRFSAERPEGSISTLTIQRTEQRDSAMYRCASSARQGAPHEQYFGPGTRLTVT.

CDR3 protein: CASRIDSSEQFF. CDR3 DNA: TGTGCCAGCAGAATCGACTCCAGTGAGCAGTTCTTC. The chain carries TRBV2 and TRBJ2-1, with unresolved D. This CDR3 contains 12 residues. The V and J ends lost 6 bases and 9 bases respectively, with 12 bases between them. CDR1 SNHLY and CDR2 FYNNEI come from the germline V gene.

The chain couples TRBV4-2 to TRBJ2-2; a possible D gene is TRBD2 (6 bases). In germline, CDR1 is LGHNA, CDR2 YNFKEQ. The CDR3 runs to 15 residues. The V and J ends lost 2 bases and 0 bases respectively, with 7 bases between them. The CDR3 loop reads CASSQPGANTGELFF. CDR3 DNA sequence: TGTGCCAGCAGCCAACCGGGAGCGAACACCGGGGAGCTGTTTTTT.

CDR3 in amino acids: CASRPTGVGELFF. The CDR3 DNA reads TGTGCCAGCAGGCCGACAGGGGTCGGGGAGCTGTTTTTT. This rearrangement joins TRBV7-9 to TRBJ2-2; 8 nucleotides agree with TRBD1. J was trimmed by 7 bases and V by 6 bases; bases with no gene match: 4. Germline CDR1 SEHNR, CDR2 FQNEAQ (reference sequence). There are 13 residues in the CDR3. The whole variable domain, filled in from reference TRBV7-9 and TRBJ2-2, reads DTGVSQNPRHKITKRGQNVTFRCDPISEHNRLYWYRQTLGQGPEFLTYFQNEAQLEKSRLLSDRFSAERPKGSFSTLEIQRTEQGDSAMYLCASRPTGVGELFFGEGSRLTVL.

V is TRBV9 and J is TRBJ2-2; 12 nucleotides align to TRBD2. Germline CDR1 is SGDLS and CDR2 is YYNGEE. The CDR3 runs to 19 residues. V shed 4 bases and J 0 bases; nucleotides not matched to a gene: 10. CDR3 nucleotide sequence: TGTGCCAGCAGCCCTCGGACTAGCGGGACGTTCGCGAACACCGGGGAGCTGTTTTTT. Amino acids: CASSPRTSGTFANTGELFF.

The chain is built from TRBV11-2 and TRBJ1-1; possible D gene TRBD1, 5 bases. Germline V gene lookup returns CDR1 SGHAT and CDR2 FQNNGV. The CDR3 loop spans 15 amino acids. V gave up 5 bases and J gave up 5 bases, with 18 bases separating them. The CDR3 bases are TGTGCCAGCAGCGCCTGGGAAAGGGGAGGGACTGAAGCTTTCTTT. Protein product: CASSAWERGGTEAFF.

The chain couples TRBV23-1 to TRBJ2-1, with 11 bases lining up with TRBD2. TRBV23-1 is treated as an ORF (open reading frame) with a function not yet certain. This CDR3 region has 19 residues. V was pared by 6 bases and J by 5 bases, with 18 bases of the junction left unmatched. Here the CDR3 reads CASRTRDRRLAGPHNEQFF. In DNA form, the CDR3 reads TGCGCCAGCAGAACCCGGGACAGACGACTAGCGGGACCTCACAATGAGCAGTTCTTC.

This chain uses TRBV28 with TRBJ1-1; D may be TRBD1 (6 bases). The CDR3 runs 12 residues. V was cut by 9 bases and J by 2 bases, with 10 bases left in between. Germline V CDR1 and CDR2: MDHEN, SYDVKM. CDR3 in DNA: TGTGCCAGTGACAGGACAAACACTGAAGCTTTCTTT. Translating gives CASDRTNTEAFF. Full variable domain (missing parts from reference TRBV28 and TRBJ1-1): DVKVTQSSRYLVKRTGEKVFLECVQDMDHENMFWYRQDPGLGLRLIYFSYDVKMKEKGDIPEGYSVSREKKERFSLILESASTNQTSMYLCASDRTNTEAFFGQGTRLTVV.

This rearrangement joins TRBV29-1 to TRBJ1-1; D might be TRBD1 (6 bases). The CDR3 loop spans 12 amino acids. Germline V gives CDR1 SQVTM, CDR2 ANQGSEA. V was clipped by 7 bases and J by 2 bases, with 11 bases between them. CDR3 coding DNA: TGCAGCGCGGGGGGCCATAACACTGAAGCTTTCTTT. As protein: CSAGGHNTEAFF.

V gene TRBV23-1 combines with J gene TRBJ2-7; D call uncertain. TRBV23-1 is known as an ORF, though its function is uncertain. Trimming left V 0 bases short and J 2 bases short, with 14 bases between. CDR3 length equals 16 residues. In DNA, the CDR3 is TGCGCCAGCAGTCAATCCCGACACCTAAACGCCTACGAGCAGTACTTC. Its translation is CASSQSRHLNAYEQYF.

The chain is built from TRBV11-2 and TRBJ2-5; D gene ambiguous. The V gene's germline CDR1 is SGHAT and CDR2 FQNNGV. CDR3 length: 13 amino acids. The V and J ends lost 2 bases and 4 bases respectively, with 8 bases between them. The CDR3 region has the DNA TGTGCCAGCAGCTTACCCCTCAGAGAGACCCAGTACTTC. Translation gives CASSLPLRETQYF.

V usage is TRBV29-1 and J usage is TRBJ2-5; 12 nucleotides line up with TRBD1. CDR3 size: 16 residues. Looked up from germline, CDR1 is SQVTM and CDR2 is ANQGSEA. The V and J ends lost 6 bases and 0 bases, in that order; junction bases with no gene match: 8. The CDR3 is CSVGTGGLMYQETQYF. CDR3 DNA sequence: TGCAGCGTAGGGACAGGGGGCCTAATGTACCAAGAGACCCAGTACTTC. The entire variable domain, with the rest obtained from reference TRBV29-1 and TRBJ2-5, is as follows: SAVISQKPSRDICQRGTSLTIQCQVDSQVTMMFWYRQQPGQSLTLIATANQGSEATYESGFVIDKFPISRPNLTFSTLTVSNMSPEDSSIYLCSVGTGGLMYQETQYFGPGTRLLVL.

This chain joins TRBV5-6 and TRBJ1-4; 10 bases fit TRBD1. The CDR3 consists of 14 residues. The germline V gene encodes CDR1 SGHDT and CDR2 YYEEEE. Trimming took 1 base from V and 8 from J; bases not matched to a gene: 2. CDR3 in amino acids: CASSLWTGGEKLFF. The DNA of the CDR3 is TGTGCCAGCAGCTTGTGGACAGGGGGGGAAAAACTGTTTTTT.

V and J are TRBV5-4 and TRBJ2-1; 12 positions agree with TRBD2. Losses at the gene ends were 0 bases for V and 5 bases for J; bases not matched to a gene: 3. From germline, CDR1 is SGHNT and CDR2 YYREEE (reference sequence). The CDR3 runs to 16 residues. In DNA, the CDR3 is TGTGCCAGCAGCTTGGCCCTAGCGGGAGGGGACAATGAGCAGTTCTTC. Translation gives CASSLALAGGDNEQFF.

The CDR3 bases are TGCGCCAGCAGCTTGAGGCCCCTAGCGGTCGTATCCTACGAGCAGTACTTC. This encodes CASSLRPLAVVSYEQYF. The chain recombines TRBV5-1 with TRBJ2-7; 7 bases are shared with TRBD2. J lost 1 base, V lost 1 base, and 11 bases had no gene match. The CDR3 loop spans 17 amino acids. Germline CDR1 reads SGHRS; CDR2 reads YFSETQ.

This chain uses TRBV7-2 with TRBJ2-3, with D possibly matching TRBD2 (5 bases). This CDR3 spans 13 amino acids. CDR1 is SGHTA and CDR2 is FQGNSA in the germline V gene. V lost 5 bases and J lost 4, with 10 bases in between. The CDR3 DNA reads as TGTGCCAGCAGCGTCCGGGGTCCAGATACGCAGTATTTT. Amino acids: CASSVRGPDTQYF.

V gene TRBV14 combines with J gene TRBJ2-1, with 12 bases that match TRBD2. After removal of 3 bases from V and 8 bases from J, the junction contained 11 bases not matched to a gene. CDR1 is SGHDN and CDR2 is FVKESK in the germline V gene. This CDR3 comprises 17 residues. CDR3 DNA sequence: TGTGCCAGCAGCCATAGACTAGCGGGAGTATATGTCGATGAGCAGTTCTTC. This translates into CASSHRLAGVYVDEQFF.

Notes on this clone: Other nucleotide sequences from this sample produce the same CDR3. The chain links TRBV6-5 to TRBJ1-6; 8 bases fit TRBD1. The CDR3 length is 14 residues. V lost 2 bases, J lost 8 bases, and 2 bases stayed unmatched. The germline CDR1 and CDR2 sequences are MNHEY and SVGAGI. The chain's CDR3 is CASSYGQGDSPLHF. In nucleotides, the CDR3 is TGTGCCAGCAGTTACGGACAGGGAGATTCACCCCTCCACTTT.

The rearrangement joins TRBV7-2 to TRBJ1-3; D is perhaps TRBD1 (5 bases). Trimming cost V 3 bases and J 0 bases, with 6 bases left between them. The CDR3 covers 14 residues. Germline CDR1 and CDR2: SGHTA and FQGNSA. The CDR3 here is CASSLGGSGNTIYF. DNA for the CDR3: TGTGCCAGCAGCTTGGGGGGCTCTGGAAACACCATATATTTT.